This entry describes one T cell receptor (beta chain). Data came from immunoSEQ multiplex PCR; TCRdb stores just in-frame clones and leaves some out. The repertoire consists of approximately 100,000 clones, with around 89% occurring once and the leading ten covering about 18%. The sample is drawn from a study of control samples from healthy donors and cancer patients. V lost 5 bases, J lost 1 base, and 7 bases lay in between. CDR3 length: 13 residues. Germline assignment: CDR1 SEHNR and CDR2 FQNEAQ (reference sequence). Sample: PBMCs. J is TRBJ2-3 and V is TRBV7-9; D remains unclear. The origin of this receptor is a man between 60 and 70 years old with lung cancer. The chain's CDR3 is CASSLDGTDTQYF. The CDR3 nucleotides are TGTGCCAGCAGCCTGGACGGCACAGATACGCAGTATTTT.